The rows below give T cell receptor beta chains drawn from one sample of a study of blood T cell repertoires in COVID-19. Profiled with immunoSEQ multiplex PCR; TCRdb holds only in-frame clones, not every one. The top ten clones hold under 7.5% of a sample with approximately 170,000 clones, about 85% of them seen once. The sequencing sample was made of peripheral blood. The receptors originated from a man at least 80 years old with COVID-19, enrolled during active disease. Each CDR3 is given with its conserved first and last residue. The D gene is left open where the match is weak. Expanded clones get a size class; other rows say once, few or many, or leave the size out.

j_gene,d_gene,abundance,len,v_gene,CDR3nt,CDR3aa
TRBJ1-1,.,.,14,TRBV7-3,TGTGCCAGCAGCCCATCTGACGGGGGCACTGAAGCTTTCTTT,CASSPSDGGTEAFF
TRBJ1-6,.,.,15,TRBV11-3,TGTGCCAGCAGCTTAGTTACAGCTAAGAATTCACCCCTCCACTTT,CASSLVTAKNSPLHF
TRBJ1-4,TRBD1,.,14,TRBV7-2,TGTGCCAGCAGCTTAGGGGGACAGGTAGAAAAACTGTTTTTT,CASSLGGQVEKLFF
TRBJ1-4,.,.,17,TRBV5-6,TGTGCCAGCAGCTTGCGGGTCAGGGGTTCGGTGAATGAAAAACTGTTTTTT,CASSLRVRGSVNEKLFF
TRBJ2-1,TRBD2,.,14,TRBV6-5,TGTGCCAGCAGAAGCGGGGGCCCCTGGAATGAGCAGTTCTTC,CASRSGGPWNEQFF
TRBJ2-1,TRBD1,.,13,TRBV18,TGTGCCAGCTCACCGGGACAGATCAATGAGCAGTTCTTC,CASSPGQINEQFF
TRBJ1-1,TRBD1,.,16,TRBV18,TGTGCCAGCTCACCACCGGGACAGGGAGCCTACACTGAAGCTTTCTTT,CASSPPGQGAYTEAFF
TRBJ1-4,.,few,14,TRBV5-1,TGCGCCAGCAGCTTGAGCGGGCGGGACGAAAAACTGTTTTTT,CASSLSGRDEKLFF
TRBJ1-1,.,.,17,TRBV15,TGTGCCACCAGCAGAGACCGACGACAGGCGTTTGGCACTGAAGCTTTCTTT,CATSRDRRQAFGTEAFF
TRBJ1-5,TRBD1,.,14,TRBV27,TGTGCCAGCAGCGCTCAGGGGGCGGATCAGCCCCAGCATTTT,CASSAQGADQPQHF
TRBJ2-3,.,.,20,TRBV11-3,TGTGCCAGCAGCTTAGAGGAGGGGAAAAACAGGACAGGAGTCACAGATACGCAGTATTTT,CASSLEEGKNRTGVTDTQYF
TRBJ1-3,TRBD1,few,17,TRBV4-2,TGTGCCAGCAGCCAATTACCGGGACAGAGCTCTGGAAACACCATATATTTT,CASSQLPGQSSGNTIYF
TRBJ1-6,.,.,12,TRBV2,TGTGCCAGCAGTGTGGGGGGTTCACCCCTCCACTTT,CASSVGGSPLHF
TRBJ2-7,TRBD1,.,16,TRBV10-3,TGTGCCATCAGTGCATCGCCCCGGGACAGGGGGCACGAGCAGTACTTC,CAISASPRDRGHEQYF
TRBJ1-2,.,.,12,TRBV7-2,TGTGCCAGCAGCTCTACAGGGATCGGCTACACCTTC,CASSSTGIGYTF
TRBJ1-1,TRBD1,few,15,TRBV19,TGTGCCAGTAGTATAGCCTTCCCGGGACAGGAGGGGGCTTTCTTT,CASSIAFPGQEGAFF
TRBJ1-1,TRBD1,.,15,TRBV5-1,TGCGCCAGCAGCTTGGGGGACAGGGTTGGCACTGAAGCTTTCTTT,CASSLGDRVGTEAFF
TRBJ1-2,TRBD1,.,16,TRBV9,TGTGCCAGCAGCGGGGGACCGGGACAGAGGAACTATGGCTACACCTTC,CASSGGPGQRNYGYTF
TRBJ1-2,TRBD1,.,16,TRBV5-4,TGTGCCAGCAGCTTGGCCGGGTCAGGGGGCGCAAAGGGCTACACCTTC,CASSLAGSGGAKGYTF
TRBJ1-3,.,.,15,TRBV5-4,TGTGCCAGCAGCCAGGACAGTTCTACTGGAAACACCATATATTTT,CASSQDSSTGNTIYF
TRBJ1-6,TRBD1,.,14,TRBV6-5,TGTGCCAGCAGCCGCGACAGGGATGGGTCACCCCTCCACTTT,CASSRDRDGSPLHF
TRBJ2-1,TRBD1,once,11,TRBV6-6,TGTGCCAGCAGCTCCCGGGACAGGGGGTTCTTC,CASSSRDRGFF
TRBJ1-2,.,.,13,TRBV19,TGTGCCACCACGCGGGCCAGGGGTGAGGGCTACACCTTC,CATTRARGEGYTF
TRBJ1-2,.,few,13,TRBV6-1,TGTGCCAGCAGTGAGTTGGCGGCGGGTGGCTACACCTTC,CASSELAAGGYTF
TRBJ2-7,TRBD1,.,15,TRBV18,TGTGCCAGCTCACCCACACAGGGGACAACCTACGAGCAGTACTTC,CASSPTQGTTYEQYF
TRBJ1-2,.,.,12,TRBV5-4,TGTGCCAGCATCGAGCCAGGGGTCGGCTACACCTTC,CASIEPGVGYTF
TRBJ1-3,TRBD1,.,15,TRBV7-9,TGTGCCAGCAGCGTCAAACAGGGGCGTGGAAACACCATATATTTT,CASSVKQGRGNTIYF
TRBJ1-5,TRBD1,.,13,TRBV6-6,TGTGCCAGCAGCTGGGACAGGCGCCAGCCCCAGCATTTT,CASSWDRRQPQHF
TRBJ2-6,TRBD1,.,16,TRBV9,TGTGCCAGCAGCATGGGACAGGGGGTTGGGGCCAACGTCCTGACTTTC,CASSMGQGVGANVLTF
TRBJ1-5,TRBD1,.,14,TRBV24-1,TGTGCCACCAGTGATTTGACAGGGGATCAGCCCCAGCATTTT,CATSDLTGDQPQHF
TRBJ2-7,TRBD1,.,15,TRBV5-1,TGCGCCAGCAGCTTGGAAGGGACAGGGGACTACGAGCAGTACTTC,CASSLEGTGDYEQYF
TRBJ1-2,.,once,13,TRBV5-8,TGTGCCAGCAGCTTCATAGTTAACTATGGCTACACCTTC,CASSFIVNYGYTF
TRBJ2-3,.,.,18,TRBV18,TGTGCCAGCTCACCACTTTCCAGGAGGGGGCGATCTGCAGATACGCAGTATTTT,CASSPLSRRGRSADTQYF
TRBJ1-2,.,few,14,TRBV7-9,TGTGCCAGCAGCCCTGCCGGCAGGCCCCTGGGCTACACCTTC,CASSPAGRPLGYTF
TRBJ2-3,TRBD2,.,17,TRBV5-1,TGCGCCAGCAGCCCCGGGACTAGCGGGGGCCCCACAGATACGCAGTATTTT,CASSPGTSGGPTDTQYF
TRBJ1-5,TRBD1,.,15,TRBV6-5,TGTGCCAGCAGTTACACGTACAGGGGGGATCAGCCCCAGCATTTT,CASSYTYRGDQPQHF
TRBJ2-1,TRBD1,.,15,TRBV3-1/TRBV3-2,TGTGCCAGCAGCCAAGTCGACACAGGGGTTGGTGAGCAGTTCTTC,CASSQVDTGVGEQFF
TRBJ2-5,TRBD2,few,14,TRBV10-3,TGTGCCATCAGTCAACAGACTAGCGGAGAGACCCAGTACTTC,CAISQQTSGETQYF